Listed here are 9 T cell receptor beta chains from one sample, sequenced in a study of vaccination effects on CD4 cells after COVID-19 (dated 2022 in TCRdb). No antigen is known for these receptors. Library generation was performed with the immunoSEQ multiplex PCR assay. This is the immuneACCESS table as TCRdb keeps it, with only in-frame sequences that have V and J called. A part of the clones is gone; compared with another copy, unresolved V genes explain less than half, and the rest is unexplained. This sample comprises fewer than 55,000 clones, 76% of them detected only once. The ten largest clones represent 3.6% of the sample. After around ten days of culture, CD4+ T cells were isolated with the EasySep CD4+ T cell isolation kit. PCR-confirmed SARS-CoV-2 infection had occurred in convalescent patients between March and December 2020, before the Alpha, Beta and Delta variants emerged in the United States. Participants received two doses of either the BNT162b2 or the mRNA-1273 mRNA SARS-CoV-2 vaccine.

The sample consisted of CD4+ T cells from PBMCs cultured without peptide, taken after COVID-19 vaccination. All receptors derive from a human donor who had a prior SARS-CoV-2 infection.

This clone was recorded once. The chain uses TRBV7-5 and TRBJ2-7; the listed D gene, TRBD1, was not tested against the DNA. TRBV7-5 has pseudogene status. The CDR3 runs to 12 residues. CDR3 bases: TGTGCCAGAAGCTTCCGACAGTCCGAGCAGTACTTC. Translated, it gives CARSFRQSEQYF.

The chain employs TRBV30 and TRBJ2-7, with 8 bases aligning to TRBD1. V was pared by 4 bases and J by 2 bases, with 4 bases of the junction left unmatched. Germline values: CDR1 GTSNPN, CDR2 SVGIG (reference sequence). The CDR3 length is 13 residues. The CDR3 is CAWKRDRPYEQYF. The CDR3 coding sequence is TGTGCCTGGAAGAGGGACAGGCCCTACGAGCAGTACTTC.

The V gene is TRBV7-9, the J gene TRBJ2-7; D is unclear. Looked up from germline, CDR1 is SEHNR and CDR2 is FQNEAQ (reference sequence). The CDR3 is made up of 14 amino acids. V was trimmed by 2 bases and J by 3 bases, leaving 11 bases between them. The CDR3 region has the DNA TGTGCCAGCAGCTTAACTTTTGGGAACTACGAGCAGTACTTC. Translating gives CASSLTFGNYEQYF.

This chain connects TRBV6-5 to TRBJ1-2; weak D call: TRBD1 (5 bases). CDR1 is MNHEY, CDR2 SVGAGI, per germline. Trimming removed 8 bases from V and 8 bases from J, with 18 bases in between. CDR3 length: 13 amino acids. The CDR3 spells CASRIGAGSGYTF. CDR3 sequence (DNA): TGTGCCAGCCGGATTGGGGCAGGGAGCGGCTACACCTTC.

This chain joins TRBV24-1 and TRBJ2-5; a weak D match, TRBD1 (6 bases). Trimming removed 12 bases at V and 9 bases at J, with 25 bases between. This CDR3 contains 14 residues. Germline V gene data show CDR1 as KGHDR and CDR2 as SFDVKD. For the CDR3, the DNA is TGTGCCTCGACTAAGCGGAGCGAAGAGGGGGCCCAGTACTTC. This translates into CASTKRSEEGAQYF.

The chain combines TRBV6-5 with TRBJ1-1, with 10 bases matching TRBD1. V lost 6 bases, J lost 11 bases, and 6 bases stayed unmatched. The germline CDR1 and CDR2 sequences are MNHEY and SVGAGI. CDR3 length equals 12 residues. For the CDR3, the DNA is TGTGCCAGCAGACCCCGACAGGGGGCGGCTTTCTTT. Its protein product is CASRPRQGAAFF.

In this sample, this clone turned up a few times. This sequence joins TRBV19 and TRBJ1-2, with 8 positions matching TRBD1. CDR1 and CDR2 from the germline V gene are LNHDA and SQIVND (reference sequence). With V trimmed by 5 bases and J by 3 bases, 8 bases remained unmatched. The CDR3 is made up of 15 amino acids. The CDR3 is CASSARQGSHYGYTF. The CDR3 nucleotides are TGTGCCAGTAGTGCTCGACAGGGGTCTCACTATGGCTACACCTTC.

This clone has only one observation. This CDR3 is CASSNSSPLHF. CDR3 DNA: TGTGCCAGCAGCAATTCTTCACCCCTCCACTTT. The chain uses TRBV11-3 and TRBJ1-6; D unresolved. Germline V gene lookup returns CDR1 SGHNT and CDR2 YENEEA. There are 11 residues in the CDR3. V lost 5 bases, J lost 9 bases, and 5 bases lay in between.

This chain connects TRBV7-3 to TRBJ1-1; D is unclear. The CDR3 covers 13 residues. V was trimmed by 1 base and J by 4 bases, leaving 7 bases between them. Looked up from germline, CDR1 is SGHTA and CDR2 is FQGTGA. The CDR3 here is CASSLRWGTEAFF. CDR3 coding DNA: TGTGCCAGCAGCTTAAGGTGGGGCACTGAAGCTTTCTTT.